The 30 T cell receptor beta chains presented below share a single source sample, sequenced in a study of sequential checkpoint blockade in melanoma. The treatment was: randomized to nivolumab then ipilimumab (arm A) or the reverse (arm B). Repertoires were generated with immunoSEQ multiplex PCR, while TCRdb's copy carries only in-frame clones and drops some. Of several thousand clones in the sample, about three fifths are singletons; the top ten hold about 50%. The specimen was CD8+ T cells sorted from blood (inferred from file names), collected from a patient given nivolumab and ipilimumab in sequence. The receptors derive from a human patient with melanoma. Some clones in this sample may be carry-over from other donors' samples.

The V call is TRBV7-9, the J call TRBJ2-7; D gene unclear. Deletions cut 1 base from V and 5 bases from J, with 9 bases between. The CDR3 is made up of 13 amino acids. CDR1 SEHNR and CDR2 FQNEAQ come from the germline V gene (reference sequence). CDR3 sequence: CASSLGRSNEQYF. CDR3 in DNA: TGTGCCAGCAGCTTAGGGCGGTCTAACGAGCAGTACTTC.

This rearrangement joins TRBV7-8 to TRBJ2-7, with 9 bases aligning to TRBD1. The germline CDR1 and CDR2 sequences are SGHVS and FQNEAQ. The CDR3 is 15 residues long. Germline trimming cut 6 bases from V and 0 bases from J; bases unmatched to any gene: 6. The CDR3 reads CASRTGQGSSYEQYF. The DNA for the CDR3 is TGTGCCAGCAGGACCGGACAGGGGTCCTCCTACGAGCAGTACTTC. The full variable domain, in which reference TRBV7-8 and TRBJ2-7 provide the parts outside the CDR3, is GAGVSQSPRYKVAKRGQDVALRCDPISGHVSLFWYQQALGQGPEFLTYFQNEAQLDKSGLPSDRFFAERPEGSVSTLKIQRTQQEDSAVYLCASRTGQGSSYEQYFGPGTRLTVT.

This clone was seen a few times. The rearrangement links TRBV21-1 to TRBJ1-4. TRBV21-1 is a known pseudogene. The CDR3 runs to 17 residues. The CDR3 loop is CASSKARGKGTNEKLFF. The DNA for the CDR3 is TGTGCCAGCAGCAAAGCGAGAGGGAAAGGTACTAATGAAAAACTGTTTTTT.

V is TRBV6-6 and J is TRBJ1-1, with D uncertain. The germline gives CDR1 MNHNY, CDR2 SVGAGI (reference sequence). This CDR3 has 11 amino acids. The V gene lost 6 bases and the J gene lost 6 bases, with 8 bases spanning the gap. The CDR3 nucleotides are TGTGCCAGCAGCTACAACTCTGAAGCTTTCTTT. Translated: CASSYNSEAFF.

In this sample, this clone turned up a few times. The J gene is TRBJ2-1, the V gene TRBV7-9, with a weak D call TRBD2 (8 bases). Germline V gene data show CDR1 as SEHNR and CDR2 as FQNEAQ (reference sequence). V lost 4 bases to trimming and J lost 7 bases, with 20 bases between them. The CDR3 is 16 residues long. The CDR3 region has the DNA TGTGCCAGCAGCTCGGGGGGGACAGTCCTACCGAATGAGCAGTTCTTC. It specifies CASSSGGTVLPNEQFF.

This clone appeared a single time. This chain links TRBV7-8 with TRBJ1-6; 7 bases line up with TRBD1. This CDR3 contains 20 residues. V lost 5 bases and J lost 8; bases outside the gene matches: 24. Germline values: CDR1 SGHVS, CDR2 FQNEAQ. CDR3 DNA sequence: TGTGCCAGCAGCGAAAACACGACAGGGTTCTTTGGGTTATGGGATTCACCCCTCCACTTT. Its protein is CASSENTTGFFGLWDSPLHF.

The chain joins TRBV5-6 to TRBJ1-1, with TRBD1 as a possible D gene (6 bases). Germline V gene lookup returns CDR1 SGHDT and CDR2 YYEEEE. This CDR3 comprises 11 residues. Trimming cost V 6 bases and J 10 bases, with 13 bases left between them. In DNA form, the CDR3 reads TGTGCCAGCACCGGGGGGGCTCGAGCTTTCTTT. It codes for CASTGGARAFF.

In this sample, this clone is medium-sized. V usage is TRBV4-3 and J usage is TRBJ1-1; possible D gene TRBD1, 5 bases. The ends were cut back, 0 bases at V and 2 bases at J, with 10 bases in the middle. CDR3 length: 15 amino acids. The germline V gene has CDR1 LGHNA and CDR2 YSLEER. This CDR3 reads CASSQDSGGNTEAFF. As DNA, the CDR3 is TGCGCCAGCAGCCAAGACTCCGGGGGAAACACTGAAGCTTTCTTT.

The sample holds one count of this clone. The gene calls are TRBV4-1 and TRBJ1-5; D is undetermined. Trimming shortened V by 3 bases and J by 1 base, and 4 bases separated the two germline ends. The CDR3 contains 13 residues. Per germline, CDR1 MGHRA and CDR2 YSYEKL. CDR3 nucleotides: TGCGCCAGCAGCCAGGGCAGCAATCAGCCCCAGCATTTT. Its protein is CASSQGSNQPQHF.

The chain has TRBV4-2 and TRBJ1-1; 7 bases align to TRBD1. CDR1 is LGHNA, CDR2 YNFKEQ, per germline. The CDR3 contains 13 residues. V dropped 3 bases and J dropped 3; count of bases not matched to a gene: 1. CDR3 in amino acids: CASSQTGYTEAFF. CDR3 DNA: TGTGCCAGCAGCCAGACAGGGTACACTGAAGCTTTCTTT.

This clone is a singleton in its sample. The chain combines TRBV2 with TRBJ2-5; 8 bases match TRBD2. The CDR3 runs to 17 residues. Per germline, CDR1 SNHLY and CDR2 FYNNEI. V was clipped by 10 bases and J by 0 bases; unmatched bases: 16. The CDR3 DNA is TGTGCCACCGAGGGGGGAAGCGGGGGTCCTTACCAAGAGACCCAGTACTTC. Protein: CATEGGSGGPYQETQYF.

The chain employs TRBV11-3 and TRBJ1-6; TRBD1 aligns across 7 bases. Per the germline V gene, CDR1 is SGHNT and CDR2 is YENEEA. The CDR3 spans 14 residues. V lost 4 bases and J lost 5; bases outside the gene matches: 2. The CDR3 nucleotides read TGTGCCAGCAGCTATACAGGGGATAATTCACCCCTCCACTTT. Its translation: CASSYTGDNSPLHF.

The V call is TRBV18, the J call TRBJ2-7, with 7 bases matching TRBD1. V shed 5 bases and J 3 bases; nucleotides not matched to a gene: 7. The CDR3 is 14 amino acids. Germline loops: CDR1 KGHSH, CDR2 LQKENI. Here the CDR3 reads CASSFRDSDYEQYF. The DNA for the CDR3 is TGTGCCAGCTCATTCCGGGACAGCGACTACGAGCAGTACTTC.

J is TRBJ2-5 and V is TRBV5-4; weak D call: TRBD2 (5 bases). The DNA end favors TRBJ2-7, so the J call may be wrong. The CDR3 totals 14 residues. Germline values: CDR1 SGHNT, CDR2 YYREEE (reference sequence). Here the CDR3 reads CASSLAPFAGEQYF. DNA of the CDR3: TGTGCCAGCAGCTTGGCCCCTTTCGCGGGCGAGCAGTACTTC.

The chain has TRBV7-2 and TRBJ2-1; TRBD2 matches 8 bases. Looked up from germline, CDR1 is SGHTA and CDR2 is FQGNSA. The junction had 18 bases not matched to a gene; V was cut back by 4 bases and J by 4 bases. The CDR3 has 19 residues. This CDR3 reads CASSSPTLFAGGSYNEQFF. Written as DNA, the CDR3 is TGTGCCAGCAGCTCCCCTACCCTTTTCGCGGGGGGCTCTTACAATGAGCAGTTCTTC.

The J gene is TRBJ2-7, the V gene TRBV6-1, with D uncertain. Trimming removed 7 bases from V and 2 bases from J, with 15 bases in between. The CDR3 is made up of 14 amino acids. Per germline, CDR1 MNHNS and CDR2 SASEGT. CDR3 loop: CASNLGPNPYEQYF. CDR3 DNA: TGTGCCAGCAACCTAGGCCCGAACCCCTACGAGCAGTACTTC.

This clone was seen a handful of times. The rearrangement uses TRBV7-3 and TRBJ2-7; no reliable D call. Germline CDR1 reads SGHTA; CDR2 reads FQGTGA. V was pared by 2 bases and J by 5 bases, with 10 bases between. The CDR3 runs to 13 residues. DNA for the CDR3: TGTGCCAGCAGCTTAGTAGAGAGCCACGAGCAGTACTTC. Its translation: CASSLVESHEQYF. The full variable domain, its missing parts supplied by reference TRBV7-3 and TRBJ2-7, is GAGVSQTPSNKVTEKGKYVELRCDPISGHTALYWYRQSLGQGPEFLIYFQGTGAADDSGLPNDRFFAVRPEGSVSTLKIQRTERGDSAVYLCASSLVESHEQYFGPGTRLTVT.

The rearrangement links TRBV4-3 to TRBJ1-6; D may be TRBD1 (6 bases). Germline V lookup: CDR1 LGHNA, CDR2 YSLEER. The CDR3 consists of 17 residues. Trimming stripped 1 base from V and 12 bases from J, with 22 bases between. The CDR3 sequence is CASSQVASGTPRLPLHF. As DNA, the CDR3 is TGCGCCAGCAGCCAAGTAGCTTCCGGGACACCTAGACTACCCCTCCACTTT.

The V gene is TRBV7-9, the J gene TRBJ1-5; D uncertain. Germline V gene sequence: CDR1 SEHNR, CDR2 FQNEAQ (reference sequence). Between the trimmed V and J ends, which lost 1 base and 11 bases, there was a span of 15 bases. The CDR3 extends over 14 amino acids. This CDR3 is CASSLVGGHSTQHF. The CDR3 bases are TGTGCCAGCAGCTTAGTTGGAGGGCATTCGACCCAGCATTTT.

This rearrangement joins TRBV10-2 to TRBJ2-7; TRBD1 might be the D (6 bases). Germline V gene sequence: CDR1 WSHSY, CDR2 SAAADI. CDR3 size: 14 residues. V was pared by 5 bases and J by 1 base, with 12 bases between. CDR3 in amino acids: CASSLRGYSYEQYF. CDR3 bases: TGCGCCAGCAGTCTCAGGGGCTATTCCTACGAGCAGTACTTC.

The table lists this clone with a few counts. V is TRBV7-3 and J is TRBJ2-7; 8 positions agree with TRBD1. Germline loops: CDR1 SGHTA, CDR2 FQGTGA. This CDR3 spans 14 amino acids. V shed 4 bases, J shed 3 bases, and the junction held 5 bases outside the gene matches. The CDR3 region has the DNA TGTGCCAGCAGCTCCGGACAGGGATTCTACGAGCAGTACTTC. It specifies CASSSGQGFYEQYF.

This clone came up a few times. The chain links TRBV7-9 to TRBJ1-5, with 8 bases fitting TRBD1. The J segment lost 1 base and the V segment lost 0 bases, leaving 5 bases of the junction unmatched. The CDR3 totals 17 residues. Germline-derived CDR1 and CDR2 are SEHNR and FQNEAQ (reference sequence). CDR3 amino acids: CASSLAYQGASNQPQHF. For the CDR3, the DNA is TGTGCCAGCAGCTTAGCTTACCAGGGGGCAAGCAATCAGCCCCAGCATTTT.

The chain joins TRBV6-6 to TRBJ2-1; 7 nucleotides align to TRBD2. CDR1 MNHNY and CDR2 SVGAGI come from the germline V gene (reference sequence). J lost 7 bases, V lost 7 bases, and 13 bases had no gene match. The CDR3 runs to 15 residues. As DNA, the CDR3 is TGTGCCAGCAAAATCCGCGGGGGACCTGAGAATGAGCAGTTCTTC. It is translated as CASKIRGGPENEQFF.

In this sample, this clone turned up a few times. The chain carries TRBV6-1 and TRBJ1-2; 8 nucleotides agree with TRBD1. Germline V gene data show CDR1 as MNHNS and CDR2 as SASEGT. Trimming at V came to 6 bases and at J to 2 bases, leaving 5 bases not matched to a gene. The CDR3 is 14 amino acids. DNA of the CDR3: TGTGCCAGCAGCCCCAGGGGGCAGAACTATGGCTACACCTTC. Protein product: CASSPRGQNYGYTF.

The rearrangement joins TRBV11-3 to TRBJ2-5; D possibly corresponds to TRBD2 (6 bases). TRBJ2-7 explains the end of the DNA better; the J call may be wrong. CDR3 length: 15 residues. Germline V gives CDR1 SGHNT, CDR2 YENEEA. The CDR3 nucleotides read TGTGCCAGCAGCTTACGGGGGTCGAGCTCCTACGAGCAGTACTTC. Translated, it gives CASSLRGSSSYEQYF.

This clone showed up just once. V is TRBV27 and J is TRBJ1-2; D possibly corresponds to TRBD1 (6 bases). Germline values: CDR1 MNHEY, CDR2 SMNVEV (reference sequence). V lost 2 bases and J 2 bases, leaving 15 bases between the germline ends. The CDR3 is 16 residues long. CDR3 residues: CASSLDPGGLNYGYTF. DNA of the CDR3: TGTGCCAGCAGTTTAGATCCCGGGGGGCTCAACTATGGCTACACCTTC.

This rearrangement joins TRBV4-3 to TRBJ1-1; perhaps TRBD1 as D (6 bases). The V gene's germline CDR1 is LGHNA and CDR2 YSLEER. The CDR3 runs 14 residues. Trimming shortened V by 3 bases and J by 0 bases, and 8 bases separated the two germline ends. The CDR3, as DNA: TGCGCCAGCAGCCAGGGACATTTGAACACTGAAGCTTTCTTT. Translation: CASSQGHLNTEAFF.

This clone was observed a single time. The chain links TRBV6-6 to TRBJ2-7, with TRBD1 as a possible D gene (5 bases). The germline CDR1 and CDR2 sequences are MNHNY and SVGAGI (reference sequence). V was clipped by 5 bases and J by 5 bases, with 19 bases between them. This CDR3 contains 15 residues. The CDR3 region is CASSRVVTDVNEQYF. CDR3 nucleotide sequence: TGTGCCAGCAGTCGGGTGGTGACAGACGTCAACGAGCAGTACTTC.

The J gene is TRBJ2-7, the V gene TRBV7-2; 8 bases line up with TRBD2. Per the germline V gene, CDR1 is SGHTA and CDR2 is FQGNSA. This CDR3 contains 13 residues. Germline trimming cut 4 bases from V and 3 bases from J; bases unmatched to any gene: 2. Written as DNA, the CDR3 is TGTGCCAGCAGCTGGGGGACTAGCTACGAGCAGTACTTC. Amino acids: CASSWGTSYEQYF.

The chain combines TRBV27 with TRBJ1-1, with 10 bases identical to TRBD1. Germline CDR1 and CDR2: MNHEY and SMNVEV (reference sequence). This CDR3 is built from 17 residues. V trimming: 2 bases; J trimming: 0 bases; junction bases outside the gene matches: 6. The CDR3 nucleotides read TGTGCCAGCAGTTTAATGAGGACAGGGGGAATGAACACTGAAGCTTTCTTT. Residues: CASSLMRTGGMNTEAFF.